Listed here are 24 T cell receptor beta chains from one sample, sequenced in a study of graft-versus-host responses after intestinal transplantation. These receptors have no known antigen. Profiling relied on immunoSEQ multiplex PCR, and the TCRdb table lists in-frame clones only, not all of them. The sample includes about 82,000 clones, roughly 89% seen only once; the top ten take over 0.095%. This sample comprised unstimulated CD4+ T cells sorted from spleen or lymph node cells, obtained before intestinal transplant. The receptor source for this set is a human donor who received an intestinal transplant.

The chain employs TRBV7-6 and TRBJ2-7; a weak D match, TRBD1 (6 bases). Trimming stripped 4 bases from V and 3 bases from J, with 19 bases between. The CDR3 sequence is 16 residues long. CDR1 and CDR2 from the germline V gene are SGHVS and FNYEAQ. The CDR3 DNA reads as TGTGCCAGCAGCTCCCCACAGGGACGGGGCTTCTACGAGCAGTACTTC. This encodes CASSSPQGRGFYEQYF. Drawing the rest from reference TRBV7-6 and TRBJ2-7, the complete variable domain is GAGVSQSPRYKVTKRGQDVALRCDPISGHVSLYWYRQALGQGPEFLTYFNYEAQQDKSGLPNDRFSAERPEGSISTLTIQRTEQRDSAMYRCASSSPQGRGFYEQYFGPGTRLTVT.

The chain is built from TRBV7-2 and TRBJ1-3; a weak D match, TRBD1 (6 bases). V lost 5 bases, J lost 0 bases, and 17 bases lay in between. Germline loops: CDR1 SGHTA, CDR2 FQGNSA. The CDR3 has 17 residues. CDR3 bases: TGTGCCAGCAGCCAAGGACAGATAGGCTCCTCTGGAAACACCATATATTTT. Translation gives CASSQGQIGSSGNTIYF.

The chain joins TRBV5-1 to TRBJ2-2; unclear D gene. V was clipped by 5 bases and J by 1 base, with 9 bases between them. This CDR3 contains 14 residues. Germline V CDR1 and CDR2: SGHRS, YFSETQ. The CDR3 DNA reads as TGCGCCAGCAGAGTTAGCCTGAACACCGGGGAGCTGTTTTTT. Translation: CASRVSLNTGELFF.

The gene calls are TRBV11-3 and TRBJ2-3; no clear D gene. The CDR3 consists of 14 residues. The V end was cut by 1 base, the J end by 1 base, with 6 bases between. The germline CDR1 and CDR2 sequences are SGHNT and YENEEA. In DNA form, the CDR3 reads TGTGCCAGCAGCTTAGGCCCAGGCACAGATACGCAGTATTTT. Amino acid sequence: CASSLGPGTDTQYF. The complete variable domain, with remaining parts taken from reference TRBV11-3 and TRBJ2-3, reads EAGVVQSPRYKIIEKKQPVAFWCNPISGHNTLYWYLQNLGQGPELLIRYENEEAVDDSQLPKDRFSAERLKGVDSTLKIQPAELGDSAVYLCASSLGPGTDTQYFGPGTRLTVL.

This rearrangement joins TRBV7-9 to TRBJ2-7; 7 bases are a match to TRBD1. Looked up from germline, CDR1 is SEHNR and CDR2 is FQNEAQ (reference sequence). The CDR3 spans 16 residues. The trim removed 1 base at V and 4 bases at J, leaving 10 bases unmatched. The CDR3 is CASSLDQVNRGYEQYF. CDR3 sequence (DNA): TGTGCCAGCAGCTTAGATCAGGTGAACAGGGGATACGAGCAGTACTTC.

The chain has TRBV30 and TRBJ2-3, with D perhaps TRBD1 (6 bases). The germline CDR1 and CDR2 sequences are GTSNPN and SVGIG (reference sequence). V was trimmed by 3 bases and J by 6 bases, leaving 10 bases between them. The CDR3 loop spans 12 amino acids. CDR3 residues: CAWSNRADTQYF. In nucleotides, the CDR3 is TGTGCCTGGAGCAACAGGGCGGATACGCAGTATTTT.

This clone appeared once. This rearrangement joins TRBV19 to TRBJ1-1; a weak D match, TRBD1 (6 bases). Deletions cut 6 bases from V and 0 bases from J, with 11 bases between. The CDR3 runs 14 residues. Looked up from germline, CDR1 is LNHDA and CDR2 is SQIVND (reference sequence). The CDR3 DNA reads TGTGCCAGTAGATTCGACAGGCTGAACACTGAAGCTTTCTTT. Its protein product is CASRFDRLNTEAFF.

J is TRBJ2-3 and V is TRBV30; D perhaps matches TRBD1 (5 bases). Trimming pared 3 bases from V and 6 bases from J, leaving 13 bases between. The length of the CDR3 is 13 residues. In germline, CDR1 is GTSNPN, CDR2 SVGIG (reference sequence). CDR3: CAWRSGAVDTQYF. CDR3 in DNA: TGTGCCTGGAGGAGTGGGGCGGTGGATACGCAGTATTTT. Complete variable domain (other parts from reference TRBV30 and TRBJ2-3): SQTIHQWPATLVQPVGSPLSLECTVEGTSNPNLYWYRQAAGRGLQLLFYSVGIGQISSEVPQNLSASRPQDRQFILSSKKLLLSDSGFYLCAWRSGAVDTQYFGPGTRLTVL.

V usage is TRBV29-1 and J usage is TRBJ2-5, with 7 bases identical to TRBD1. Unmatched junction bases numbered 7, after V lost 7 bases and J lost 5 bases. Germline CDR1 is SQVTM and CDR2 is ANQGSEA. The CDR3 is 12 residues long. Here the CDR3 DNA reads TGCAGCGCCGACAGGGCAGGCGAGACCCAGTACTTC. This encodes CSADRAGETQYF.

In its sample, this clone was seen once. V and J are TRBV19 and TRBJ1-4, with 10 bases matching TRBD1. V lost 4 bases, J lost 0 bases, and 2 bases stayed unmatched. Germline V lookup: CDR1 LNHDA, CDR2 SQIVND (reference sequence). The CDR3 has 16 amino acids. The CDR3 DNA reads TGTGCCAGTAGTAGGACAGGGGGAACAACTAATGAAAAACTGTTTTTT. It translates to CASSRTGGTTNEKLFF.

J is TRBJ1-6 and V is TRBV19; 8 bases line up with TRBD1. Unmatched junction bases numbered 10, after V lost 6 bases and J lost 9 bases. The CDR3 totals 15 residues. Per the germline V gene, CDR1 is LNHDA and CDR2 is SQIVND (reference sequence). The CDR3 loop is CASSDRGGTGSPLHF. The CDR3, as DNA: TGTGCCAGTAGCGACAGGGGTGGTACGGGTTCACCCCTCCACTTT.

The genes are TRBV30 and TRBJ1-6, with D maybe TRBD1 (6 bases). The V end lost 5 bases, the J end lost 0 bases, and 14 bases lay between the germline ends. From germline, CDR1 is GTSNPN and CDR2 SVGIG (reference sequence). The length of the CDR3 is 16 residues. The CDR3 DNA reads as TGTGCCTGGGGATACAGGGCAAGCTCCTATAATTCACCCCTCCACTTT. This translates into CAWGYRASSYNSPLHF.

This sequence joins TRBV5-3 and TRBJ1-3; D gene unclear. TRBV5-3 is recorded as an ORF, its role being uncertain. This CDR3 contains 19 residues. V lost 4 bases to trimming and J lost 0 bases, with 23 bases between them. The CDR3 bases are TGTGCCAGAAGCGCCCCTACCCCACCCGGCGGCCTCTCTGGAAACACCATATATTTT. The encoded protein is CARSAPTPPGGLSGNTIYF.

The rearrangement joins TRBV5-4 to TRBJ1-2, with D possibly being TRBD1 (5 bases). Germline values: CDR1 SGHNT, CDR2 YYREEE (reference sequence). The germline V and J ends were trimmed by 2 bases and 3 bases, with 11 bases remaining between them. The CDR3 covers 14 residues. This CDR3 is CASSFGAGDYGYTF. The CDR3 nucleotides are TGTGCCAGCAGCTTTGGTGCGGGGGACTATGGCTACACCTTC.

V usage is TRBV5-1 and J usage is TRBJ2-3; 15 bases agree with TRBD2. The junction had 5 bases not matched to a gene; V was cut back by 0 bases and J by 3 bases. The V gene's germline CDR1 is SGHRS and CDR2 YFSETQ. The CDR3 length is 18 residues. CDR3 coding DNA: TGCGCCAGCAGCTTGGCGGGACTAGCGGGGGGCTGGACAGATACGCAGTATTTT. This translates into CASSLAGLAGGWTDTQYF.

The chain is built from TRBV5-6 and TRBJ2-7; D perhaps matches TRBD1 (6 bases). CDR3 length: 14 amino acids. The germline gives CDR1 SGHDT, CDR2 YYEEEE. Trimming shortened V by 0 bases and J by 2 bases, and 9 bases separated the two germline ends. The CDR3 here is CASSLGTGPYEQYF. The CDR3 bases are TGTGCCAGCAGCTTGGGTACAGGGCCCTACGAGCAGTACTTC.

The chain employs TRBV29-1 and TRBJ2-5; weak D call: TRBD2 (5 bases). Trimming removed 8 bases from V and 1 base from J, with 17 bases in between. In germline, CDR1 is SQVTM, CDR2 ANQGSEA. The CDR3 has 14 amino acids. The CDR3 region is CSSGSSEPQETQYF. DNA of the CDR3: TGCAGCTCGGGGAGTAGTGAACCCCAAGAGACCCAGTACTTC.

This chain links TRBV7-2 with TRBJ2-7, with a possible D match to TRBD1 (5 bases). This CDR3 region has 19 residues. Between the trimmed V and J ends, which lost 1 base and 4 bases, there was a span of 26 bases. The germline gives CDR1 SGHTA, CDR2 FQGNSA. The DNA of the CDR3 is TGTGCCAGCAGCTTAGTTAGTATTGGGGAAGGGGCCTATAGGTACGAGCAGTACTTC. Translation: CASSLVSIGEGAYRYEQYF.

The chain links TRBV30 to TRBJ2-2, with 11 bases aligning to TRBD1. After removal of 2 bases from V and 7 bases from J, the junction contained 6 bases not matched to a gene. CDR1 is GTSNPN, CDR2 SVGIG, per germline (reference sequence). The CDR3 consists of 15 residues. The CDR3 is CAWSPGTGGGGELFF. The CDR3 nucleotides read TGTGCCTGGAGTCCCGGGACAGGGGGTGGCGGGGAGCTGTTTTTT.

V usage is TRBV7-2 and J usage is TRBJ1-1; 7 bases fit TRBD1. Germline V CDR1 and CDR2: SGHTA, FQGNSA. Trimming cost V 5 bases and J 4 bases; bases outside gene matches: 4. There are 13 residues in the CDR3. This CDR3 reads CASSQQGSTEAFF. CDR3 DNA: TGTGCCAGCAGCCAACAGGGGAGCACTGAAGCTTTCTTT.

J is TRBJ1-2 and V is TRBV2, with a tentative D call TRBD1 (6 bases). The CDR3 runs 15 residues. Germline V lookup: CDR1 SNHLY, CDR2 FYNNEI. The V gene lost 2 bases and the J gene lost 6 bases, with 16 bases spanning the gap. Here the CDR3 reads CASSERTAQSHGYTF. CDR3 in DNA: TGTGCCAGCAGTGAACGGACAGCCCAATCCCATGGCTACACCTTC.

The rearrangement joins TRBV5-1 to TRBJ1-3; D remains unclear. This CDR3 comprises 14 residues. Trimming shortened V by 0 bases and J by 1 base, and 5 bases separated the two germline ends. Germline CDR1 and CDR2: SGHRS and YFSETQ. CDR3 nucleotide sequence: TGCGCCAGCAGCTTGGGAGTTTCTGGAAACACCATATATTTT. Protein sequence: CASSLGVSGNTIYF.

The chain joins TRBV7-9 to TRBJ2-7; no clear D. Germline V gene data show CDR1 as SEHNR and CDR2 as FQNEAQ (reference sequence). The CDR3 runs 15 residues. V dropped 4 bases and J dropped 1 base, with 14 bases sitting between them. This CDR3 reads CASSYWLGGSYEQYF. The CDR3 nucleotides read TGTGCCAGCAGCTACTGGCTCGGCGGTTCCTACGAGCAGTACTTC.

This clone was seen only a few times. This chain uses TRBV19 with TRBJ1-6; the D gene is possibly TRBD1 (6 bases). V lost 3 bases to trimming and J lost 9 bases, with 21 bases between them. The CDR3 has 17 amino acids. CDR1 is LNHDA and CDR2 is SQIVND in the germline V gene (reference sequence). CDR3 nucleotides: TGTGCCAGTAGTATCTCCAGACAGGTAGGGTCGATTTCACCCCTCCACTTT. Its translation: CASSISRQVGSISPLHF.